These T cell receptor beta chains were read from a single sample in a study of T cell repertoires in cytomegalovirus infection. TCRdb re-called the reads through MiXCR, storing one row per CDR3 protein. Seen here are nearly 550,000 distinct CDR3 sequences, about 15% observed once, and the top ten hold roughly a quarter. The sample consisted of CD8+ T cells from PBMCs. The origin of the receptors is a human donor in good health (CMV status not recorded). Some clones in this sample may be carry-over from other donors' samples. Each CDR3 is given with its conserved first and last residue. The D gene is left open where the match is weak. Clone size is given for some rows only: seen once, a few or many times, or a class if the clone is expanded.

D: TRBD2
length: 14
J: TRBJ2-7
V: TRBV7-6
size: many
DNA: TGTGCCAGCAGCGCCCGGACTAGCGGATACGAGCAGTACTTC
CDR3: CASSARTSGYEQYF

D: NA
length: 16
J: TRBJ1-4
V: TRBV7-9
size: many
DNA: TGTGCCAGCAGCTTAAAATCGTGGGGGCTTGAGGAAAAACTGTTTTTT
CDR3: CASSLKSWGLEEKLFF

D: TRBD1
length: 13
J: TRBJ1-1
V: TRBV6-5
size: few
DNA: TGTGCCAGCAGTTACTCAGGACAGGAGGAAGCTTTCTTT
CDR3: CASSYSGQEEAFF

D: TRBD1
length: 14
J: TRBJ2-7
V: TRBV27
size: NA
DNA: TGTGCCAGCAGTGGACGACAGGGGGGGGGAGAGCAGTACTTC
CDR3: CASSGRQGGGEQYF

D: TRBD1
length: 15
J: TRBJ2-1
V: TRBV7-3
size: few
DNA: TGTGCCAGCAGCCCGGACAGGGTCCATTACAATGAGCAGTTCTTC
CDR3: CASSPDRVHYNEQFF

D: TRBD2
length: 16
J: TRBJ2-3
V: TRBV5-6
size: many
DNA: TGTGCCAGCAGCCCCCCCCAGCGGGGAGGCCCAGATACGCAGTATTTT
CDR3: CASSPPQRGGPDTQYF

D: NA
length: 13
J: TRBJ2-5
V: TRBV12-3/TRBV12-4
size: many
DNA: TGTGCCAGCAGTATTAGGACGGGGGTTGACCAGTACTTC
CDR3: CASSIRTGVDQYF

D: TRBD2
length: 14
J: TRBJ2-5
V: TRBV27
size: NA
DNA: TGTGCCAGCAGTTTGCAGACTAGCTCAGAGACCCAGTACTTC
CDR3: CASSLQTSSETQYF

D: TRBD2
length: 17
J: TRBJ2-1
V: TRBV19
size: few
DNA: TGTGCCAGTAGTATAGATCCCTGGGAGCGGGAGAGGGATGAGCAGTTCTTC
CDR3: CASSIDPWERERDEQFF

D: TRBD1
length: 17
J: TRBJ1-6
V: TRBV9
size: NA
DNA: TGTGCCAGCAGCGTAGCAGATCGGGGCAGGGGGAATTCACCCCTCCACTTT
CDR3: CASSVADRGRGNSPLHF

D: NA
length: 11
J: TRBJ1-1
V: TRBV19
size: NA
DNA: TGTGCCAGCAGACTGCGGGGGACGGCTTTCTTT
CDR3: CASRLRGTAFF

D: TRBD1
length: 13
J: TRBJ2-7
V: TRBV6-5
size: few
DNA: TGTGCCAGCTCAAACAGGGGGGTCTACGAGCAGTACTTC
CDR3: CASSNRGVYEQYF

D: NA
length: 16
J: TRBJ2-3
V: TRBV5-1
size: few
DNA: TGCGCCAGCAGCTTGGCCGTGGGAGGACCCACAGATACGCAGTATTTT
CDR3: CASSLAVGGPTDTQYF